This TCR beta chain was sequenced in a study of T cell repertoires in cytomegalovirus infection. About the study: Based on public TCR beta signatures, there were indications of CMV infection and of a matching HLA type.

This CDR3 contains 16 residues. From germline, CDR1 is SGHTA and CDR2 FQGNSA. Germline trimming cut 4 bases from V and 8 bases from J; bases unmatched to any gene: 15. At least ten counts were recorded for this clonotype. One entry per CDR3 protein, called by TCRdb with MiXCR from the reads. Seen here are roughly 190,000 distinct CDR3 sequences, 9.5% observed once, and the top ten hold approximately 4.2%. The sequence came from a human donor in good health (CMV status not recorded). Some clones in this sample may be carry-over from other donors' samples. V gene TRBV7-2 combines with J gene TRBJ2-3; 7 nucleotides align to TRBD2. The material sequenced was PBMCs. The CDR3 protein is CASSSLADLIRGTQYF. The DNA for the CDR3 is TGTGCCAGCAGCTCTCTAGCGGACCTAATCCGGGGTACGCAGTATTTT.